This T cell receptor (beta chain) was found in a study of graft-versus-host responses after intestinal transplantation. Study conclusions and caveats: Early HvG declines after transplant were associated with peak circulating GvH clone levels. Patients with graft-donor T cell macrochimerism had high graft-versus-host to host-versus-graft clonal ratios in allografts.

From germline, CDR1 is SGHNT and CDR2 YENEEA. The CDR3 sequence is 14 residues long. V dropped 1 base and J dropped 5; count of bases not matched to a gene: 0. The sample holds a few counts of this clone. The antigen remains undetermined. The repertoire was sequenced with immunoSEQ multiplex PCR; TCRdb's copy has only in-frame clones and lacks some. The sample has tens of thousands of clones; about 94% are singletons. The chain is built from TRBV11-3 and TRBJ2-2, with 8 bases that match TRBD2. The sequence came from a human donor who was the organ donor for an intestinal transplant. Sequenced material: unstimulated CD4+ T cells sorted from spleen or lymph node cells, taken before transplant. CDR3 region: CASSLAGGTGELFF. CDR3 bases: TGTGCCAGCAGCTTAGCGGGGGGGACCGGGGAGCTGTTTTTT.